This section outlines one T cell receptor beta chain sequence together with its context. The CDR3 loop spans 16 amino acids. The germline V gene encodes CDR1 LNHNV and CDR2 YYDKDF (reference sequence). Losses at the gene ends were 0 bases for V and 3 bases for J; bases not matched to a gene: 4. The sample originates from a study of blood T cell repertoires in COVID-19. As for the study in general: Collection of acute and convalescent COVID-19 samples took place in the United States, Italy and Spain. T cells, B-cell-depleted T cells, or PBMCs provided the cDNA or gDNA that served as material.

Per the original data handling: The authors estimated nucleated cell counts from reference gene primer amplification. Sequencing was performed with immunoSEQ multiplex PCR; in TCRdb, only in-frame clones are kept and a portion is missing. V, J and clone size were drawn from that table, and D and trimming were deduced from the DNA. The sample has roughly 34,000 clones, about 80% seen once. The V gene is TRBV15, the J gene TRBJ2-3, with 9 positions matching TRBD1. This receptor was identified in a man older than 75 with acute or convalescent COVID-19. The source material was peripheral blood. CDR3 in amino acids: CATSRDLQGATDTQYF. CDR3 in DNA: TGTGCCACCAGCAGAGATCTACAGGGGGCGACAGATACGCAGTATTTT. The whole variable domain, filled in from reference TRBV15 and TRBJ2-3, reads DAMVIQNPRYQVTQFGKPVTLSCSQTLNHNVMYWYQQKSSQAPKLLFHYYDKDFNNEADTPDNFQSRRPNTSFCFLDIRSPGLGDTAMYLCATSRDLQGATDTQYFGPGTRLTVL.